This T cell receptor (beta chain) was captured in a study of identifying expanded T cells in peripheral blood. Sequencing used immunoSEQ multiplex PCR; TCRdb keeps in-frame clones, though not all of them. The sample has tens of thousands of clones; 84% are singletons. Deletions cut 2 bases from V and 6 bases from J, with 19 bases between. Per germline, CDR1 SGHTA and CDR2 FQGNSA. The CDR3 runs 16 residues. This sequence was found in a person aged 18-69 years in good health. The V call is TRBV7-2, the J call TRBJ1-1; D gene ambiguous. The material sequenced was blood. This CDR3 reads CASSLSYAGLGSEAFF. The CDR3 bases are TGTGCCAGCAGCTTATCCTATGCAGGCTTGGGGTCTGAAGCTTTCTTT.